These T cell receptor beta chains were read from a single sample in a study of patients and donors after allogeneic stem cell transplantation. TCRdb re-called the RT-PCR reads with MiXCR, one entry per CDR3 protein. The table includes approximately 29,000 distinct CDR3 sequences, 37% detected once. Sequenced sample: blood, either unsorted or a sorted T cell fraction (not recorded which). The source is a human donor who was either an allogeneic HSCT recipient or a stem cell or donor lymphocyte infusion donor (not recorded which). It is not recorded whose cells these are; they may come from a transplant donor. Each CDR3 is given with its conserved first and last residue. The D gene is left open where the match is weak. Some rows have no size entry. The others give once, few or many, or a class for an expanded clone.

clone_size: NA; d_call: NA; v_call: TRBV5-1; j_call: TRBJ1-6; cdr3_nt: TGCGCCAGCCGGGGAGGACAATGGAATTCACCCCTCCACTTT; cdr3_aa: CASRGGQWNSPLHF
clone_size: NA; d_call: NA; v_call: TRBV3-1; j_call: TRBJ2-3; cdr3_nt: TGTGCCAGCAGCCAAGGAGTTCTTAGCACAGATACGCAGTATTTT; cdr3_aa: CASSQGVLSTDTQYF
clone_size: many; d_call: NA; v_call: TRBV7-2; j_call: TRBJ1-1; cdr3_nt: TGTGCCAGCAGCCCGGCTGGGGCTAGGACTGAAGCTTTCTTT; cdr3_aa: CASSPAGARTEAFF
clone_size: few; d_call: NA; v_call: TRBV6-6; j_call: TRBJ1-2; cdr3_nt: TGTGCCAGCAGTTACCTGGCTGGCTACACCTTC; cdr3_aa: CASSYLAGYTF
clone_size: NA; d_call: TRBD2; v_call: TRBV6-5; j_call: TRBJ2-3; cdr3_nt: TGTGCCAGCAGTTACGGGGGGGCAGATACGCAGTATTTT; cdr3_aa: CASSYGGADTQYF
clone_size: NA; d_call: TRBD1; v_call: TRBV12-3/TRBV12-4; j_call: TRBJ1-2; cdr3_nt: TGTGCCAGCAGTTTAGACGCCGGGACAGGGGACAGCTATGGCTACACCTTC; cdr3_aa: CASSLDAGTGDSYGYTF
clone_size: NA; d_call: TRBD2; v_call: TRBV4-3; j_call: TRBJ2-7; cdr3_nt: TGCGCCAGCAGCCAAGATCCAGGGACTAGCGGGAGCTCCTACGAGCAGTACTTC; cdr3_aa: CASSQDPGTSGSSYEQYF
clone_size: few; d_call: NA; v_call: TRBV20-1; j_call: TRBJ2-1; cdr3_nt: TGCAGTGCTAGAGATCCCCGGGAACCGCTCAATGAGCAGTTCTTC; cdr3_aa: CSARDPREPLNEQFF
clone_size: NA; d_call: NA; v_call: TRBV6-5; j_call: TRBJ2-6; cdr3_nt: TGTGCCAGCAGCAGCAGCTCTGGGGCCAACGTCCTGACTTTC; cdr3_aa: CASSSSSGANVLTF
clone_size: few; d_call: NA; v_call: TRBV5-1; j_call: TRBJ2-5; cdr3_nt: TGCGCCAGCAGCTTGACAGGAGGGAGTGGGAAAGAGACCCAGTACTTC; cdr3_aa: CASSLTGGSGKETQYF